This T cell receptor (beta chain) was sequenced in a study of T cell responses to AZD1222 COVID-19 vaccine. Findings of the study overall: Among those given AZD1222, only five or six were seropositive at baseline.

Clones were sequenced by immunoSEQ multiplex PCR, and TCRdb holds only the in-frame ones, with some missing. Here the sample spans about 100,000 clones, 86% being singletons. As to this clone: Its matching antigen is unknown.

The V gene lost 8 bases and the J gene lost 8 bases, with 18 bases spanning the gap. This CDR3 region has 14 residues. Germline values: CDR1 MNHEY, CDR2 SVGAGI. The source material was peripheral blood, sampled on day 0 of AZD1222 vaccination. The source of this sequence is an adult in good health. V and J are TRBV6-5 and TRBJ1-4; D gene uncertain. This CDR3 reads CASHLAREIEKLFF. The CDR3 coding sequence is TGTGCCAGCCATTTAGCCAGAGAGATCGAAAAACTGTTTTTT.